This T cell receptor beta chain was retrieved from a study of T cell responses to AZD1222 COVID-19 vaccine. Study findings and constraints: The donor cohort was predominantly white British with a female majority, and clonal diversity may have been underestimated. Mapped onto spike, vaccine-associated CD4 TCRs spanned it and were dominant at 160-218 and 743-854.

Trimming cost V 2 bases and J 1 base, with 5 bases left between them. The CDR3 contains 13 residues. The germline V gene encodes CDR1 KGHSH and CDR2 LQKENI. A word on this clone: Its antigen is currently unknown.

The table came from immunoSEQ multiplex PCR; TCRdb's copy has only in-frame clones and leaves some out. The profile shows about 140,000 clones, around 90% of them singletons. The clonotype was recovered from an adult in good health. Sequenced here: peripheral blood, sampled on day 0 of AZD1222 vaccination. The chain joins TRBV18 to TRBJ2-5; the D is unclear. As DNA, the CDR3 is TGTGCCAGCTCACCAATACCCCAAGAGACCCAGTACTTC. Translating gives CASSPIPQETQYF.